The T cell receptor beta chain under discussion was sequenced for a study of OX40 agonist ivuxolimab in advanced cancers. Study details: Three patients, one with hepatocellular carcinoma and two with cutaneous melanoma, achieved partial responses.

From germline, CDR1 is SGDLS and CDR2 YYNGEE. V shed 0 bases, J shed 2 bases, and the junction held 5 bases outside the gene matches. This CDR3 has 16 residues. Libraries were prepared by immunoSEQ multiplex PCR; TCRdb keeps only in-frame clonotypes and omits some of them. The table records 78,000 or so clones, 90% to 95% of them present only once. Baseline, cycle 4 day 1, and cycle 7 day 1 were the blood sampling points. The source material was CD4+ or CD8+ T cells sorted from blood, sampled in a trial of the OX40 agonist ivuxolimab. The gene calls are TRBV9 and TRBJ2-1, with 7 bases identical to TRBD1. The clonotype originates from an adult with an advanced solid tumor such as melanoma, head and neck, liver or kidney cancer. CDR3 sequence (DNA): TGTGCCAGCAGCGTAGTCGGGCAGGGGGCCTACAATGAGCAGTTCTTC. Translation gives CASSVVGQGAYNEQFF. Complete variable domain (other parts from reference TRBV9 and TRBJ2-1): DSGVTQTPKHLITATGQRVTLRCSPRSGDLSVYWYQQSLDQGLQFLIQYYNGEERAKGNILERFSAQQFPDLHSELNLSSLELGDSALYFCASSVVGQGAYNEQFFGPGTRLTVL.